This T cell receptor beta chain was observed in a study of identifying expanded T cells in peripheral blood. Produced via immunoSEQ multiplex PCR; TCRdb's table is partial and in-frame only. The sample has 100,000 to 150,000 clones, about four fifths seen once. CDR3 length: 15 amino acids. Germline loops: CDR1 KGHSH, CDR2 LQKENI. The V and J ends lost 4 bases and 3 bases, in that order; junction bases with no gene match: 8. This clone was observed once. V gene TRBV18 combines with J gene TRBJ2-5; 7 nucleotides match TRBD1. Sequenced: blood. The sequence derives from a person aged 18 to 75 in good health. CDR3 nucleotide sequence: TGTGCCAGCTCACTCCACAGGGGAGACGAAGAGACCCAGTACTTC. Amino acids: CASSLHRGDEETQYF.